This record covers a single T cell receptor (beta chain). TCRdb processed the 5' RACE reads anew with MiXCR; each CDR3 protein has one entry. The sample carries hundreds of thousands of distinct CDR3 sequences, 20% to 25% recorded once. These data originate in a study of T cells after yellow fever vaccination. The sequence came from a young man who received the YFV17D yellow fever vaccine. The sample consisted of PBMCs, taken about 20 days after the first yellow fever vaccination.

The CDR3 loop is CASSPQQGRYEQYV. CDR3 in DNA: TGTGCCAGCTCACCACAGCAGGGGAGATACGAGCAGTACGTC. This rearrangement joins TRBV18 to TRBJ2-7; D possibly corresponds to TRBD1 (6 bases). The germline V and J ends were trimmed by 1 base and 4 bases, with 11 bases remaining between them. In germline, CDR1 is KGHSH, CDR2 LQKENI. The CDR3 has 14 residues.